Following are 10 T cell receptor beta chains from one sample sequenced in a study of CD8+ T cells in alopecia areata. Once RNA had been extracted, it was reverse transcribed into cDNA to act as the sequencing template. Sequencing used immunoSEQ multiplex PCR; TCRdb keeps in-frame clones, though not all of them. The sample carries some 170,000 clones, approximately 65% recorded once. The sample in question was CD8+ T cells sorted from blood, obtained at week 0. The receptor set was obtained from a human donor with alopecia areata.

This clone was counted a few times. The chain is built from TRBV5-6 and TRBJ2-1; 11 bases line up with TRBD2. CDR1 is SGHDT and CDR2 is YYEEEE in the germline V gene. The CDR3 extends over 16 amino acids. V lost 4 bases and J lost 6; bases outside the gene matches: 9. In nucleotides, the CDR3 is TGTGCCAGCAGCCAACTAGCGGGGGCACGGGGCAATGAGCAGTTCTTC. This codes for CASSQLAGARGNEQFF. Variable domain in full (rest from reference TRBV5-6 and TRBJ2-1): DAGVTQSPTHLIKTRGQQVTLRCSPKSGHDTVSWYQQALGQGPQFIFQYYEEEERQRGNFPDRFSGHQFPNYSSELNVNALLLGDSALYLCASSQLAGARGNEQFFGPGTRLTVL.

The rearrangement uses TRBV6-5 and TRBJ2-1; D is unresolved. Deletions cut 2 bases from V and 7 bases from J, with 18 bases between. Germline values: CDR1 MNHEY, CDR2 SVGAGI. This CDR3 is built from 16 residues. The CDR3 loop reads CASSYTYLANQNEQFF. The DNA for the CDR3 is TGTGCCAGCAGTTACACCTACCTCGCCAACCAAAATGAGCAGTTCTTC.

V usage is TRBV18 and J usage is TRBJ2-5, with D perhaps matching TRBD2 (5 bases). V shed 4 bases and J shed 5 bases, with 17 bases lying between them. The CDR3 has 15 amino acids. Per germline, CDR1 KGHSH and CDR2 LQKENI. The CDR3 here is CASSQTDHPGETQYF. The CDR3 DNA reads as TGTGCCAGCTCACAAACGGACCATCCGGGGGAGACCCAGTACTTC. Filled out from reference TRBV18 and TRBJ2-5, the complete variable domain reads NAGVMQNPRHLVRRRGQEARLRCSPMKGHSHVYWYRQLPEEGLKFMVYLQKENIIDESGMPKERFSAEFPKEGPSILRIQQVVRGDSAAYFCASSQTDHPGETQYFGPGTRLLVL.

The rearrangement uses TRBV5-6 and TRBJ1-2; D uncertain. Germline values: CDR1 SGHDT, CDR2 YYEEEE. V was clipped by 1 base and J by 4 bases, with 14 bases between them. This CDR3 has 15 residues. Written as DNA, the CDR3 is TGTGCCAGCAGCTTGCCGGCAGTAGATCCCTATGGCTACACCTTC. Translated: CASSLPAVDPYGYTF.

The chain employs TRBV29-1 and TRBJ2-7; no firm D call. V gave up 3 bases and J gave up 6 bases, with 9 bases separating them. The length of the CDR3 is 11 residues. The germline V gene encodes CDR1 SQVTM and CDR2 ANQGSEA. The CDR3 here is CSVDTVPEQYF. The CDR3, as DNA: TGCAGCGTTGATACTGTTCCCGAGCAGTACTTC.

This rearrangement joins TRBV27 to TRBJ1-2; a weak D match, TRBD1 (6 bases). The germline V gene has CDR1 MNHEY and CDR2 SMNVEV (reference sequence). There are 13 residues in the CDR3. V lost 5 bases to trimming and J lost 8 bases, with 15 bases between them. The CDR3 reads CASSATGTGGYTF. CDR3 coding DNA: TGTGCCAGCAGTGCCACAGGGACGGGAGGCTACACCTTC.

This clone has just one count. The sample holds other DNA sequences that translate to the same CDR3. CDR3 bases: TGCGCCAGCAGCCAAGACCCGGGGACGGGAGAGACCCAGTACTTC. The encoded protein is CASSQDPGTGETQYF. The chain joins TRBV4-1 to TRBJ2-5; tentatively, D is TRBD1 or TRBD2 (5 bases each). This CDR3 is 15 amino acids long. V gave up 0 bases and J gave up 4 bases, with 12 bases separating them. Germline CDR1 MGHRA, CDR2 YSYEKL.

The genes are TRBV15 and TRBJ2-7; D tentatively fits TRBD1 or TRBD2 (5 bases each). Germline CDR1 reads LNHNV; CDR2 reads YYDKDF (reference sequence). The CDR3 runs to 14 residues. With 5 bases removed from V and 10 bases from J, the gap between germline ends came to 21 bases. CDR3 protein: CATSGVGTLPPQYF. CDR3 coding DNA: TGTGCCACCAGCGGGGTAGGGACCCTACCACCCCAGTACTTC. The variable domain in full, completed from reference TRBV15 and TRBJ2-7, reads DAMVIQNPRYQVTQFGKPVTLSCSQTLNHNVMYWYQQKSSQAPKLLFHYYDKDFNNEADTPDNFQSRRPNTSFCFLDIRSPGLGDTAMYLCATSGVGTLPPQYFGPGTRLTVT.

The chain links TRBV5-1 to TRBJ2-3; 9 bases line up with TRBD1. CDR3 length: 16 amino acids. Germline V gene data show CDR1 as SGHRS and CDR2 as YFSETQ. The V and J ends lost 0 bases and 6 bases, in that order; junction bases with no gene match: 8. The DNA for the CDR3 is TGCGCCAGCAGCTTGGGACCACAGGGGGCGAGGGATACGCAGTATTTT. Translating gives CASSLGPQGARDTQYF.

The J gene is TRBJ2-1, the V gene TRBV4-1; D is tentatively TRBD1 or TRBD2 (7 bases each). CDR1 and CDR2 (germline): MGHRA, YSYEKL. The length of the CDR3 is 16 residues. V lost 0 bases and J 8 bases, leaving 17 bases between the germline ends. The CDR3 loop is CASSQDARGGLDEQFF. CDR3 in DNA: TGCGCCAGCAGCCAAGATGCCAGGGGGGGCCTCGATGAGCAGTTCTTC.